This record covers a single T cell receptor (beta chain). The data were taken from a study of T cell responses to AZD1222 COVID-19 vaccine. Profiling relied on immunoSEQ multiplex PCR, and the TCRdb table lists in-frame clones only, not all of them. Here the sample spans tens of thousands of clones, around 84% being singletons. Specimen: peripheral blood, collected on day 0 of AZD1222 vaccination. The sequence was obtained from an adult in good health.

The CDR3 DNA is TGTGCCAGCAATACTGTGGGCTACGAGCAGTACTTC. Amino acids: CASNTVGYEQYF. The chain is built from TRBV7-8 and TRBJ2-7; no reliable D call. This CDR3 is built from 12 residues. Germline V lookup: CDR1 SGHVS, CDR2 FQNEAQ. V was trimmed by 7 bases and J by 3 bases, leaving 10 bases between them.